This section outlines one T cell receptor beta chain sequence together with its context. Its antigen is as yet unknown. Sequenced by immunoSEQ multiplex PCR; TCRdb stores in-frame clones only, minus some. The table includes a few hundred thousand clones, 86% detected once. The source of the sample is a study of cytomegalovirus exposure and HLA in healthy donors. Study results and caveats: Most TCR sequences were rare, but some public TCRs occurred in many donors. The study flagged about 160 TCR beta chains as cytomegalovirus-associated.

This CDR3 is built from 13 residues. In germline, CDR1 is SEHNR, CDR2 FQNEAQ (reference sequence). V was pared by 5 bases and J by 6 bases, with 14 bases between. The donors were part of the validation cohort, which consisted of about 120 subjects and was separate from the first cohort of several hundred subjects. The TCR originated in a woman aged 18 to 35 in good health and CMV-seronegative. The chain employs TRBV7-9 and TRBJ2-7, with D possibly matching TRBD2 (6 bases). The sample was PBMCs. Written as DNA, the CDR3 is TGTGCCAGCAGCCCTGGTATGGGGGGCGAGCAGTACTTC. Amino acids: CASSPGMGGEQYF.